The entry below describes one TCR beta chain. TCRdb reanalysed the RT-PCR reads using MiXCR and keeps one entry per CDR3 protein. This table has approximately 720,000 distinct CDR3 sequences, 13% to 15% appearing once. V was cut by 3 bases and J by 5 bases, with 6 bases left in between. This CDR3 is built from 12 residues. Germline V CDR1 and CDR2: KGHDR, SFDVKD. V and J are TRBV24-1 and TRBJ2-5; D remains ambiguous. The sample taken for sequencing was memory CD4+ T cells from blood. This TCR derives from a female donor in good health, serving as a healthy control. CDR3 amino acids: CATSDVQETQYF. For the CDR3, the DNA is TGTGCCACCAGTGATGTGCAGGAGACCCAGTACTTC.